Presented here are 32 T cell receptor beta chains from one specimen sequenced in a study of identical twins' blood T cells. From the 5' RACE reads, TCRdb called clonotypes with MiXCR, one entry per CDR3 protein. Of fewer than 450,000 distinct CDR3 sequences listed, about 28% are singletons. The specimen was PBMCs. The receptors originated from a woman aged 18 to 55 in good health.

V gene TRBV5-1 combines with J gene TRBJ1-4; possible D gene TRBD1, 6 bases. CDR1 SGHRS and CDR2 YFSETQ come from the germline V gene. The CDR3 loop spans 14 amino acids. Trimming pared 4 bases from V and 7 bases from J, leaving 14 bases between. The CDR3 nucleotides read TGCGCCAGCAGCCCGGGACACCCGTCTGAAAAACTGTTTTTT. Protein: CASSPGHPSEKLFF.

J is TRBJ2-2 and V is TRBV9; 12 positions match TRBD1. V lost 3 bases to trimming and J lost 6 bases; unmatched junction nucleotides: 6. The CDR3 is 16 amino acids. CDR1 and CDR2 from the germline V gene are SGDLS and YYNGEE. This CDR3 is CASSGGQGAIAGELFF. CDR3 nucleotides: TGTGCCAGCAGCGGGGGACAGGGGGCTATAGCCGGGGAGCTGTTTTTT.

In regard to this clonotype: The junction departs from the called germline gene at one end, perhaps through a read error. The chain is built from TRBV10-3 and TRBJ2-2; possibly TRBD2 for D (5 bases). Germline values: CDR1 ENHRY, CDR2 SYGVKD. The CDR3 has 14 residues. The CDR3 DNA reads TGTGCCATCAGTGAGGTTCCTACAACCGGGGAGCTGCTTTTT. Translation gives CAISEVPTTGELLF.

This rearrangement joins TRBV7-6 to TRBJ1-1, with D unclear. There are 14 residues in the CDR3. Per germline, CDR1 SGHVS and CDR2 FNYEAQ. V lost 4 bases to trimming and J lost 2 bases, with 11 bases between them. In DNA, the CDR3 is TGTGCCAGCAGCTCCTTAACTGTTAACACTGAAGCTTTCTTT. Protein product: CASSSLTVNTEAFF.

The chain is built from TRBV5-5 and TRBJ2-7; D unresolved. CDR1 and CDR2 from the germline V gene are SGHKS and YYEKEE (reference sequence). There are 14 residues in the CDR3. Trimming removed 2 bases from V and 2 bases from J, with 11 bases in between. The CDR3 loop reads CASSFIRFTYEQYF. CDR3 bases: TGTGCCAGCAGCTTTATTCGGTTTACCTACGAGCAGTACTTC.

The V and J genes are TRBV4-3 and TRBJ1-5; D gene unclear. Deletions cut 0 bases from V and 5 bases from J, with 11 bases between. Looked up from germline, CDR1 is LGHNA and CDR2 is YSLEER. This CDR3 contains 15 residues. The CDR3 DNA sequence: TGCGCCAGCAGCCAAGATCAAGAGGGATATCAGCCCCAGCATTTT. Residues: CASSQDQEGYQPQHF.

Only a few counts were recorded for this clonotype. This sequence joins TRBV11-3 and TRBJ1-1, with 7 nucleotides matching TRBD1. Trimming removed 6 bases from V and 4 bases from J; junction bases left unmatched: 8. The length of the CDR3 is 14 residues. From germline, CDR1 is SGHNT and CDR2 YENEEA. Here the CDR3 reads CASRKTGKATEAFF. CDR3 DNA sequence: TGTGCCAGCAGGAAGACAGGGAAAGCCACTGAAGCTTTCTTT. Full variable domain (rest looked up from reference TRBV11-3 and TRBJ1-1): EAGVVQSPRYKIIEKKQPVAFWCNPISGHNTLYWYLQNLGQGPELLIRYENEEAVDDSQLPKDRFSAERLKGVDSTLKIQPAELGDSAVYLCASRKTGKATEAFFGQGTRLTVV.

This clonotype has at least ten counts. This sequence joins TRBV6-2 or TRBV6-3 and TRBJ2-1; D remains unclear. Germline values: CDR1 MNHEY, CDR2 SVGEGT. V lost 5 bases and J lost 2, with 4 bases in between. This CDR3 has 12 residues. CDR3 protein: CASSQTYNEQFF. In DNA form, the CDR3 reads TGTGCCAGCAGTCAGACCTACAATGAGCAGTTCTTC.

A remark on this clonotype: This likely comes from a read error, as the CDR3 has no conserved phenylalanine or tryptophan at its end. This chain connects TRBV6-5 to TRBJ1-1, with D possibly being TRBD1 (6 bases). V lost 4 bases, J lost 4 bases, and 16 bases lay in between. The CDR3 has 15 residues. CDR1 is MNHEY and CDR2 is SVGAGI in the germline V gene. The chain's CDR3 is CASSLQGPGGTEAFL. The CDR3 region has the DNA TGTGCCAGCAGTTTACAGGGACCGGGGGGCACTGAAGCTTTCCTT.

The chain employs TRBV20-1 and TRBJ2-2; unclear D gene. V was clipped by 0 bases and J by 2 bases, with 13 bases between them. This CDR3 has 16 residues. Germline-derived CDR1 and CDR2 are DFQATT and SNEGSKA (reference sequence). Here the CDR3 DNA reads TGCAGTGCTAGAGATCAGTTGACTCCTAACACCGGGGAGCTGTTTTTT. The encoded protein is CSARDQLTPNTGELFF.

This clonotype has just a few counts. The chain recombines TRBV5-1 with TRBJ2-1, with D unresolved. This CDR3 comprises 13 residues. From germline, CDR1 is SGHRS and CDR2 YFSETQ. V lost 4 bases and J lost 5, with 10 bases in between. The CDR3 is CASSTDLNNEQFF. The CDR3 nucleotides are TGCGCCAGCAGCACCGATCTCAACAATGAGCAGTTCTTC.

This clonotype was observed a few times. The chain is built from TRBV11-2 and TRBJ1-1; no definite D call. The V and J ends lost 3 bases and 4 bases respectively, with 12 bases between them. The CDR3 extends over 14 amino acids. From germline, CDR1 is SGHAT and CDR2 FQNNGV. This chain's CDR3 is CASSFLLGGTEAFF. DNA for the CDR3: TGTGCCAGCAGCTTCCTCTTGGGAGGCACTGAAGCTTTCTTT.

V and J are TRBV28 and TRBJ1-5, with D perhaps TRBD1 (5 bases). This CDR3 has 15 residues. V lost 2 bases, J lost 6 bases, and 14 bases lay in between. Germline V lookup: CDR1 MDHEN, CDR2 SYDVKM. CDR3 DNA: TGTGCCAGCAGTTTAACCGGGGGGAATGGTCAGCCCCAGCATTTT. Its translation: CASSLTGGNGQPQHF.

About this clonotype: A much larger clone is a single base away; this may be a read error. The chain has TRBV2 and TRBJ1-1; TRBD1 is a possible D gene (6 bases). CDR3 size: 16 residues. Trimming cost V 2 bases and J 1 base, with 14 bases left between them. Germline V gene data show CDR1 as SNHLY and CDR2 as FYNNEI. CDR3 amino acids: CASSESGDESNTEAFF. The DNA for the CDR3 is TGTGCCAGCAGTGAATCAGGGGACGAGTCGAACACTGAAGCTTTCTTT.

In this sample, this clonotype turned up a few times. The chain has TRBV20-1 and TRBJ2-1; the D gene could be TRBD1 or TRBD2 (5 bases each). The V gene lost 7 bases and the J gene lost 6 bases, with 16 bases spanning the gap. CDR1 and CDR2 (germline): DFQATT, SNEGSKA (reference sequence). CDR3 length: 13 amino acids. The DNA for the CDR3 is TGCAGTGTTCCCGGGACCAACTCCAATGAGCAGTTCTTC. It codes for CSVPGTNSNEQFF.

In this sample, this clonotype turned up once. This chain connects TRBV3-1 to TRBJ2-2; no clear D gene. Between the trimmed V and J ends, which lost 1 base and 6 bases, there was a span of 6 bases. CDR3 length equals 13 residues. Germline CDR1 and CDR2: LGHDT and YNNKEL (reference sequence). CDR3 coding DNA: TGTGCCAGCAGCCAAGGGGTAGCCGGGGAGCTGTTTTTT. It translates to CASSQGVAGELFF.

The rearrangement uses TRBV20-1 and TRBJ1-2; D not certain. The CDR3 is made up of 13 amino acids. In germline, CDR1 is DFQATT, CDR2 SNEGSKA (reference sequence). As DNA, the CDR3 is TGCAGCCCAGTTTCCTCCCCTAGGCGGGGCTACACCTTC. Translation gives CSPVSSPRRGYTF.

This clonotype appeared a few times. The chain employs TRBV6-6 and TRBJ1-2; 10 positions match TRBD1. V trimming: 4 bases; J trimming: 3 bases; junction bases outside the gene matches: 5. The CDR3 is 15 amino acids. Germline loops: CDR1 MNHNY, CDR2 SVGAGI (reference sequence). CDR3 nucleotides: TGTGCCAGCAGTTCCCCCGGGACAGGGGACTATGGCTACACCTTC. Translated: CASSSPGTGDYGYTF.

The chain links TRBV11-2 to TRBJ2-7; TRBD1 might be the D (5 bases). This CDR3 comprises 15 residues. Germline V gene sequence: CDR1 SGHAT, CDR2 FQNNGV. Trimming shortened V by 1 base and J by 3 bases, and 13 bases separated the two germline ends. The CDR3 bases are TGTGCCAGCAGCTTAGCTCAGGGTCCCCTCTACGAGCAGTACTTC. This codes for CASSLAQGPLYEQYF.

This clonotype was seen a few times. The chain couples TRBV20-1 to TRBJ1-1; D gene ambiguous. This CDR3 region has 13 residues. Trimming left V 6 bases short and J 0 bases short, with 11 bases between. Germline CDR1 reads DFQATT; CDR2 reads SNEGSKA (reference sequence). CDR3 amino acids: CSALPTLNTEAFF. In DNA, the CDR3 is TGCAGTGCCCTCCCGACTTTGAACACTGAAGCTTTCTTT.

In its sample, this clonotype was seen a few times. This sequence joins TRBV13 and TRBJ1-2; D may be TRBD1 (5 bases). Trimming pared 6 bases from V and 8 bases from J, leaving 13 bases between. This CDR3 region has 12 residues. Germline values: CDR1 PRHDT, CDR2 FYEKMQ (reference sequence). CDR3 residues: CASRPGGAGYTF. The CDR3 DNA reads TGTGCCAGCAGACCCGGAGGGGCCGGCTACACCTTC.

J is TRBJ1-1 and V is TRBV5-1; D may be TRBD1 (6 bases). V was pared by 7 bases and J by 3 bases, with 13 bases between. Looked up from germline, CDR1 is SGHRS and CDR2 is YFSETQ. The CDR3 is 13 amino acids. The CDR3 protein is CASRGGRDTEAFF. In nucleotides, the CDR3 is TGCGCCAGCCGAGGGGGAAGGGACACTGAAGCTTTCTTT.

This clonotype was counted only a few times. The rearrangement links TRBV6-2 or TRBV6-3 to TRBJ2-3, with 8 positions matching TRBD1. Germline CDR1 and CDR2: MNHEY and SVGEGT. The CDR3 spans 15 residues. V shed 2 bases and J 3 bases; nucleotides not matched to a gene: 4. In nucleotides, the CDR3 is TGTGCCAGCAGTTACCCCGGACAGGGAACAGATACGCAGTATTTT. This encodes CASSYPGQGTDTQYF.

The CDR3 DNA reads as TGTGCCGTCACAGGCGTGGGACGGCCTGAAGCTTTCTTT. Translation: CAVTGVGRPEAFF. This chain uses TRBV10-3 with TRBJ1-1; D is possibly TRBD1 (5 bases). Germline lookup yields CDR1 ENHRY and CDR2 SYGVKD. Trimming removed 11 bases at V and 6 bases at J, with 19 bases between. This CDR3 spans 13 amino acids.

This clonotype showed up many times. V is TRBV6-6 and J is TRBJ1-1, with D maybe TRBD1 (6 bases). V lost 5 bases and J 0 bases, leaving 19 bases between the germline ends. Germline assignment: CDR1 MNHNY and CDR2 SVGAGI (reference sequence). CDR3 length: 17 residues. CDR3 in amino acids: CASSILVGDIMNTEAFF. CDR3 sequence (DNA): TGTGCCAGCAGTATCTTAGTTGGGGACATTATGAACACTGAAGCTTTCTTT.

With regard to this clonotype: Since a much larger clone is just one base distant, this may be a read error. The CDR3 DNA sequence: TGCAGCGTTTCGGACAGTATCAATCAGACCCAGCATTTT. Translation: CSVSDSINQTQHF. The chain joins TRBV29-1 to TRBJ1-5; D might be TRBD1 (6 bases). The V gene's germline CDR1 is SQVTM and CDR2 ANQGSEA. The length of the CDR3 is 13 residues. The full variable domain, completed using reference TRBV29-1 and TRBJ1-5, is SAVISQKPSRDICQRGTSLTIQCQVDSQVTMMFWYRQQPGQSLTLIATANQGSEATYESGFVIDKFPISRPNLTFSTLTVSNMSPEDSSIYLCSVSDSINQTQHFGDGTRLSIL.

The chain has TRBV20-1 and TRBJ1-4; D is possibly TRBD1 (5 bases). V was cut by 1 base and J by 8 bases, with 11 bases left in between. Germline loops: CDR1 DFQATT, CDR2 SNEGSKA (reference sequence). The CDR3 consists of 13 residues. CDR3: CSARGGTWEKLFF. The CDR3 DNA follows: TGCAGTGCTAGAGGAGGGACTTGGGAAAAACTGTTTTTT.

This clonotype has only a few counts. In DNA, the CDR3 is TGTGCCAGCAGCTTCGGCAGGGGGCCCCTCAATGAGCAGTTCTTC. Residues: CASSFGRGPLNEQFF. The chain couples TRBV11-3 to TRBJ2-1, with TRBD1 identical over 8 bases. The CDR3 sequence is 15 residues long. J was trimmed by 6 bases and V by 3 bases; bases with no gene match: 7. CDR1 is SGHNT and CDR2 is YENEEA in the germline V gene.

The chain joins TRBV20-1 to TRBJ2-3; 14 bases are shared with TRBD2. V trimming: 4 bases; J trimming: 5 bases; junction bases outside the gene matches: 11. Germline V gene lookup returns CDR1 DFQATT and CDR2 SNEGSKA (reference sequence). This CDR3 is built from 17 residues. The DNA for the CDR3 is TGCAGTGCTACCCACGCCGGACTAGCGGGAGGTAGAGATACGCAGTATTTT. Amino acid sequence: CSATHAGLAGGRDTQYF.

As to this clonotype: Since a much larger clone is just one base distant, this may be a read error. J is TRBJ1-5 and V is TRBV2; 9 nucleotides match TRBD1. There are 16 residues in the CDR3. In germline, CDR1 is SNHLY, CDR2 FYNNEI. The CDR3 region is CASSKDRGGSNQPRHF. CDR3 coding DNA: TGTGCCAGCAGTAAGGACAGGGGAGGAAGCAATCAGCCCCGGCATTTT.

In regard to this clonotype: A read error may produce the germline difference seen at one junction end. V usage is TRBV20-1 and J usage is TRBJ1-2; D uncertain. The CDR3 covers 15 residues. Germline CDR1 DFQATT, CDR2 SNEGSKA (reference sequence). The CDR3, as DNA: TGCAGTGCTAGATCTGGGCAGAATTTAATTTATGGCAACACCTTC. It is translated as CSARSGQNLIYGNTF.

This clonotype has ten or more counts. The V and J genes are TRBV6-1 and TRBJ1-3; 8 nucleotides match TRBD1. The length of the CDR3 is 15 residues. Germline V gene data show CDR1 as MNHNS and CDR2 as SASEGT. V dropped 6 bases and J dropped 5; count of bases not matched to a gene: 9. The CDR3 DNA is TGTGCCAGCAGGACCGACAGGGGTAATCGAAACACCATATATTTT. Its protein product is CASRTDRGNRNTIYF.